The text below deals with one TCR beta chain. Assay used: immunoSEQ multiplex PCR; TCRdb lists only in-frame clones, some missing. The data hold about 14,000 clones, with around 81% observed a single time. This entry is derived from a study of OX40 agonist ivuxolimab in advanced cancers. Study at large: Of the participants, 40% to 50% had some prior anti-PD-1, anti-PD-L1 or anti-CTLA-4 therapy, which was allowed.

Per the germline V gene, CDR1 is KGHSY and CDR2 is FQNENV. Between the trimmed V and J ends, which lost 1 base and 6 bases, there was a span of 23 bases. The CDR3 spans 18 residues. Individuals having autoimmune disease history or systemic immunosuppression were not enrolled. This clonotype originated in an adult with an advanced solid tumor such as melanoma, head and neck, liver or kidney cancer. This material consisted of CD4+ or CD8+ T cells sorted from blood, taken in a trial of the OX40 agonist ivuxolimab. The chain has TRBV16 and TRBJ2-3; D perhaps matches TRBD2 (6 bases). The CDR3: CASSQLKGGGTRRDTQYF. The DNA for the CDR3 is TGTGCCAGCAGCCAATTAAAGGGAGGCGGTACTAGACGGGATACGCAGTATTTT.